This T cell receptor (beta chain) originates from a study of cytomegalovirus exposure and HLA in healthy donors. Study information: In an earlier analysis, 90 million to 130 million unique TCR beta sequences were found from about 179 million T cells.

For this clone: The antigen is undetermined.

This CDR3 spans 16 amino acids. Losses at the gene ends were 4 bases for V and 9 bases for J; bases not matched to a gene: 13. Per germline, CDR1 MNHNS and CDR2 SASEGT. General observations from the study: There were several of the most significant clusters that appeared linked to common viral pathogens in a later analysis.

The PCR was carried out with 60 Vbeta primers and 13 Jbeta primers. Assay: immunoSEQ multiplex PCR; the TCRdb copy retains only in-frame clones and omits some. In the table there are about 160,000 clones, roughly 79% of which are singletons. This sequence joins TRBV6-1 and TRBJ2-1; 9 positions agree with TRBD1. The sequenced sample consisted of PBMCs. The receptor's source is a male donor in good health and CMV-seropositive. The CDR3 spells CASSAAKTGGRSEQFF. In DNA, the CDR3 is TGTGCCAGCAGTGCCGCGAAGACAGGGGGGCGGAGTGAGCAGTTCTTC.